This T cell receptor beta chain was recorded in a study of shared clonotypes between healthy human individuals. The overall study: Each donor had three CD4 naive, three CD4 memory, two CD8 naive and one CD8 memory plate. Study-level findings and limits: Non-shared clonotypes had lower generation probabilities than those shared by all four donors. Though the depth was large, rarefaction showed that sorted-subset sequencing was incomplete.

Turning to this clone: Its antigen is unidentified.

Investigators divided CD4+ cells into CD45RA+ naive and CD45RA-negative memory subsets. V lost 6 bases to trimming and J lost 4 bases, with 14 bases between them. The germline gives CDR1 SGHTA, CDR2 FQGNSA. The CDR3 contains 14 residues. TCRdb keeps only in-frame clones here, not all; method: immunoSEQ multiplex PCR. The repertoire holds around 2.1 million clones, with roughly 95% as singletons. The gene calls are TRBV7-2 and TRBJ2-3, with D possibly matching TRBD2 (7 bases). The receptor was derived from a man aged 18 to 35 in good health. Sequencing was done on a sample of naive CD4+ T cells sorted from blood. Subset in this sample: CD45RA+ positively selected. The CDR3 protein is CASSPIGGADTQYF. In DNA form, the CDR3 reads TGTGCCAGCAGTCCTATAGGGGGGGCAGATACGCAGTATTTT.